This T cell receptor beta chain was sequenced in a study of cytotoxic CD8 clonotypes in ibrutinib-treated CLL. Study summary: Once treatment had gone on for a median of around eleven months, range 6 to 36, response samples were drawn.

V lost 5 bases and J lost 0, with 13 bases in between. The V gene's germline CDR1 is SEHNR and CDR2 FQNEAQ (reference sequence). This CDR3 is built from 16 residues. With regard to this clone: Its antigen is still unknown.

Here immunoSEQ multiplex PCR was the method, and the copy in TCRdb shows in-frame clones only, minus some. This repertoire shows 14,000 or so clones, approximately 48% found once; its top ten account for less than 35%. Study observations and caveats: Baseline clonality, above age-matched healthy donor levels, tracked circulating CD8+ T-cell counts.

The receptor was derived from a human donor with chronic lymphocytic leukemia. The sequencing here drew on PBMCs, taken at an approximately 26-month disease-progression time point, from a patient treated with ibrutinib. This chain joins TRBV7-9 and TRBJ2-2; D perhaps matches TRBD2 (6 bases). CDR3 in DNA: TGTGCCAGCAGCCCTTCCGGGAGATCGAACACCGGGGAGCTGTTTTTT. It encodes CASSPSGRSNTGELFF.